This T cell receptor beta chain was retrieved from a study of blood T cell repertoires in COVID-19 (dated by TCRdb to 2020 to 2021). With respect to the entire study: Samples from collaborators originated in the United States, Italy and Spain and spanned both the acute and convalescent phases of COVID-19. The material from the prospective study consisted of cDNA or gDNA derived from T cells, B-cell-depleted T cells, or PBMCs. Subjects who had been exposed to COVID-19, were actively infected with it, or had recovered from it provided the deeply sampled blood TCRbeta repertoires that made up the dataset. The repertoires were released in a freely available public database meant as a resource for research on the immune response to SARS-CoV-2. The samples were drawn from the first 160 participants of the ongoing ImmuneRACE study and from more than 1,000 subjects provided by 6 global collaborators. A de-identified subject ID, COVID-19 status, age in years and sex were almost always included in the sample metadata. Where available, HLA class I and class II types were taken from metadata supplied by the sample provider and were not determined by assay-based typing. General conclusions and limits of the study: The amount of clinical and demographic metadata varied by source and participant and was provided uncurated.

TCRbeta CDR3 regions were amplified from genomic DNA using the immunoSEQ Assay, a bias-controlled multiplex PCR. The original pipeline was this. Nucleated cell counts per sample were estimated from amplification of reference gene primers within the assay. To quantify the absolute abundance of each unique TCRbeta CDR3 rearrangement, sequence reads were collapsed and filtered. For each sample, productive Simpson clonality was calculated as the square root of Simpson's diversity index across productive rearrangements. Not all clones reach the TCRdb copy of this immuneACCESS table, which keeps in-frame sequences only. Checked studies attribute under half of the gap to unresolved V genes and leave the rest unexplained. The DNA gave D and trimming, while V, J and clone size come from that table. Present in this sample are around 190,000 clones, roughly 88% of which were seen just once. Clones ranked in the top ten supply 18% of the sample.

The CDR1 and CDR2 encoded by the germline V gene are MGHRA and YSYEKL. V and J are trimmed by 0 bases and 2 bases, and the gene matches miss 8 bases of the junction. From cysteine to phenylalanine, the CDR3 is 17 amino acids long. Left in the record is the CDR3 DNA by itself, 51 bases read in frame from the first base. In the case of this clone: This receptor's antigen is unknown. No base quality information exists; no much larger clone differs at one position.

At one collaborating source in Seattle, patients were enrolled during active infection and were followed longitudinally through the course of disease. Collaborating institutions collected whole blood in K2EDTA tubes following their own protocols. For TCRbeta analysis, collaborator samples were shipped as frozen whole blood, as isolated PBMCs, or as DNA extracted from either sample type. The TCR originated in a man aged 45-65 years with COVID-19, enrolled during active disease. The chain is made from TRBV4-1 and TRBJ2-7; the junction holds 9 bases that match TRBD1. Material: peripheral blood. The DNA sequence reads TGCGCCAGCAGCCAAGATATCGGGACAGGGATAACCTACGAGCAGTACTTC. Translated, this gives CASSQDIGTGITYEQYF.